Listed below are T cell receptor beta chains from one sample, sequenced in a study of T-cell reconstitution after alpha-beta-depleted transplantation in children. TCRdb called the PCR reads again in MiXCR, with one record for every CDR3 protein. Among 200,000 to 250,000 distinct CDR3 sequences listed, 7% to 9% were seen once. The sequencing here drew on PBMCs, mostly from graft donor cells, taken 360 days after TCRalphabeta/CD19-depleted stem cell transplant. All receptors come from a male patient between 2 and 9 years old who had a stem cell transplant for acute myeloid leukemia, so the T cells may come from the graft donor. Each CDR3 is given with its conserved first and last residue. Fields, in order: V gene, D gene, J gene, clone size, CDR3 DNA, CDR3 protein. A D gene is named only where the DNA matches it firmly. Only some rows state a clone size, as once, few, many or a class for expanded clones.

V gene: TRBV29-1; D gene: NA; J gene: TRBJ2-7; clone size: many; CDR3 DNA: TGCAGCGTTGTGGACATCAACTACGAGCAGTACTTC; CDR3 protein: CSVVDINYEQYF
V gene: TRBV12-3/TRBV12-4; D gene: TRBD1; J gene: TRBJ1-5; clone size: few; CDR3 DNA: TGTGCCAGCAGAGGACAGGGGCGCAATCAGCCCCAGCATTTT; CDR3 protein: CASRGQGRNQPQHF
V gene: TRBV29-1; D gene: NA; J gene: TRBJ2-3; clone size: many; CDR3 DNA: TGCAGCGTTGTAAGAATGAATACGCAGTATTTT; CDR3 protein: CSVVRMNTQYF
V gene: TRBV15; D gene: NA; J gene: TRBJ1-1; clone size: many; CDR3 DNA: TGTGCCACCAGCAGAGATCCAAAGGGGAACACTGAAGCTTTCTTT; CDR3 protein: CATSRDPKGNTEAFF
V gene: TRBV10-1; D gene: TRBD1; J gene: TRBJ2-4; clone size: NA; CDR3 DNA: TGCGCCAGCAGTCCGGGGACAGATCCAGCCAAAAACATTCAGTACTTC; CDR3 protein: CASSPGTDPAKNIQYF
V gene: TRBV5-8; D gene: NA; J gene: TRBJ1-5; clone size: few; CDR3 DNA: TGTGCCAGCAGCTTGGGGTCTTGGGAGTATCAGCCCCAGCATTTT; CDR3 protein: CASSLGSWEYQPQHF
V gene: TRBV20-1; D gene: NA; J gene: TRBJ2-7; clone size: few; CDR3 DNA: TGCAGTGCTAGAGATCGGGCAGGGAAAGCCTACGAGCAGTACTTC; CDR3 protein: CSARDRAGKAYEQYF
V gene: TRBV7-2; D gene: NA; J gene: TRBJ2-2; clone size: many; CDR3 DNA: TGTGCCAGCAGCTTAGTTCGGGTGGGCACCGGGGAGCTGTTTTTT; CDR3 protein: CASSLVRVGTGELFF
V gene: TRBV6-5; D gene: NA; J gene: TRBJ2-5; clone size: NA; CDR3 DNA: TGTGCCAGCAGTTCTCTTGGCTCTGGGGACTCCATGTACCAAGAGACCCAGTACTTC; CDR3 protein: CASSSLGSGDSMYQETQYF
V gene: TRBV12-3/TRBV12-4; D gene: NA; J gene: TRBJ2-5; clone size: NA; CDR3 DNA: TGTGCCAGCAGTTTTTCGGGCAGGCAAGAGACCCAGTACTTC; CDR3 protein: CASSFSGRQETQYF
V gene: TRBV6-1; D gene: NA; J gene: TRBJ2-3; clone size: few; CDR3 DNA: TGTGCCAGCCCGCCTTCCACGCCAGGGCACTTTTTCACAGATACGCAGTATTTT; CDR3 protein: CASPPSTPGHFFTDTQYF
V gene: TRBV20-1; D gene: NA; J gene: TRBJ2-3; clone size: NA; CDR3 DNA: TGCAGTGCTAGAGATTTATCAGGTTGGACAGATACGCAGTATTTT; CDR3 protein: CSARDLSGWTDTQYF
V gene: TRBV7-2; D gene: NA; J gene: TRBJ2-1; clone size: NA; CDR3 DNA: TGTGCCAGCACCACCGGACTGCACAATGAGCAGTTCTTC; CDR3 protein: CASTTGLHNEQFF
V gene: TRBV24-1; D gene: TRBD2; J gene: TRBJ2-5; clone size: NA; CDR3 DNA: TGTGCCACCAGCGACTCCCGGGAGGGAGAGACCCAGTACTTC; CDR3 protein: CATSDSREGETQYF
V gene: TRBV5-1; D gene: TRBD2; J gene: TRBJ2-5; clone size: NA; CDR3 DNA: TGCGCCAGCAGTAGCGGGAGTGAGACCCAGTACTTC; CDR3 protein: CASSSGSETQYF
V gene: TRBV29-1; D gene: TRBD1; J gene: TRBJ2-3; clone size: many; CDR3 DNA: TGCAGCGTTGAGACAGGGGGTTTCACAGATACGCAGTATTTT; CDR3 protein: CSVETGGFTDTQYF
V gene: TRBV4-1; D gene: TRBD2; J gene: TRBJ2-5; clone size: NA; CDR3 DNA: TGCGCCAGCAGCCAAGACCCTAGCGGGAGGTACCAAGAGACCCAGTACTTC; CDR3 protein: CASSQDPSGRYQETQYF
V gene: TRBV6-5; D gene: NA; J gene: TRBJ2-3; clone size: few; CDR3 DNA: TGTGCCAGCAGTTACAGCGGGCCGGAGGCAGATACGCAGTATTTT; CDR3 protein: CASSYSGPEADTQYF
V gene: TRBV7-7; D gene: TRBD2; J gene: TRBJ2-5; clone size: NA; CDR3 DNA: TGTGCTAGCACCCCCCTGGGGGGGATAGAGACCCAGTACTTC; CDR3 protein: CASTPLGGIETQYF
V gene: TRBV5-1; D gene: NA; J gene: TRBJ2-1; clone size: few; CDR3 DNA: TGCGCCAGCAGCTTGGTGAGGGGCGATTACAATGAGCAGTTCTTC; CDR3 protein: CASSLVRGDYNEQFF
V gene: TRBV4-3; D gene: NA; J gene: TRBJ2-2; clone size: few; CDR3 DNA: TGCGCCAGCAGCCCGGGACGTTACACCGGGGAGCTGTTTTTT; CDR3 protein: CASSPGRYTGELFF
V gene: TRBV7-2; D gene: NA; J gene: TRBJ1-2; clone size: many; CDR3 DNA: TGTGCCAGCAGCCCAAGATCCTATGGCTACACCTTC; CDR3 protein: CASSPRSYGYTF
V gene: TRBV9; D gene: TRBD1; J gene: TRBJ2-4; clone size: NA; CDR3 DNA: TGTGCCAGCAGCCTTGGAAGGGACAGGGGGCTCAGCATTCAGTACTTC; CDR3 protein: CASSLGRDRGLSIQYF
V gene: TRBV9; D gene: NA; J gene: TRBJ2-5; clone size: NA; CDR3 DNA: TGTGCCAGCAGCGTAGGGTCAGACCAAGAGACCCAGTACTTC; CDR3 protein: CASSVGSDQETQYF
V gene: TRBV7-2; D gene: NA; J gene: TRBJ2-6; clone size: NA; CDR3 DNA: TGTGCCAGCAGCTCCCCTCTGTACTCTGGGGCCAACGTCCTGACTTTC; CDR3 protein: CASSSPLYSGANVLTF
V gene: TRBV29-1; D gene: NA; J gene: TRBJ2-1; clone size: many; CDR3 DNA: TGCAGCGTAGCAACAGGGCGTAGCCTTTACAATGAGCAGTTCTTC; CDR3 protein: CSVATGRSLYNEQFF
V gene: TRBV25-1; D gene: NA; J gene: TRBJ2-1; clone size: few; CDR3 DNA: TGTGCCAGCAGTCCCCGCGATGGTCCCCGGGATGAGCAGTTCTTC; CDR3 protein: CASSPRDGPRDEQFF
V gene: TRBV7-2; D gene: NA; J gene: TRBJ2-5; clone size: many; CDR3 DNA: TGTGCCAGCAGCCCGATGGGGGAAGAGACCCAGTACTTC; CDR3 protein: CASSPMGEETQYF
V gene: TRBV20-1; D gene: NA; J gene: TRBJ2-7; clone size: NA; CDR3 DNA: TGCAGTGCTAGAGATCCCGGGACCCTAAACTACGAGCAGTACTTC; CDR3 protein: CSARDPGTLNYEQYF
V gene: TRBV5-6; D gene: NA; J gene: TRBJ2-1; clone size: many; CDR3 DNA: TGTGCCAGCAGAGAGGCTGGTAATGAGCAGTTCTTC; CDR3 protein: CASREAGNEQFF
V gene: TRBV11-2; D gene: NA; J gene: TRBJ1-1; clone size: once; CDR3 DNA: TGTGCCAGCAAACCTTGGACAGATACTGAAGCTTTCTTT; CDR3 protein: CASKPWTDTEAFF
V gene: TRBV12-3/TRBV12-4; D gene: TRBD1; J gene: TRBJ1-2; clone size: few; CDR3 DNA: TGTGCCAGCAGTTTTCCGGGACAGGGCGCCTATGGCTACACCTTC; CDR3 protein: CASSFPGQGAYGYTF
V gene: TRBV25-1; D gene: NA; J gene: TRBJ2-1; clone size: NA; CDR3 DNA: TGTGCCAGCAGTGAAGTGGCTACGAATGAGCAGTTCTTC; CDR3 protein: CASSEVATNEQFF
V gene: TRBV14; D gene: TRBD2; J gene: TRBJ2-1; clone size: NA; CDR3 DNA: TGTGCCAGCAGCCAGAGCGGGGGGAGGAATGAGCAGTTCTTC; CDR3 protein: CASSQSGGRNEQFF